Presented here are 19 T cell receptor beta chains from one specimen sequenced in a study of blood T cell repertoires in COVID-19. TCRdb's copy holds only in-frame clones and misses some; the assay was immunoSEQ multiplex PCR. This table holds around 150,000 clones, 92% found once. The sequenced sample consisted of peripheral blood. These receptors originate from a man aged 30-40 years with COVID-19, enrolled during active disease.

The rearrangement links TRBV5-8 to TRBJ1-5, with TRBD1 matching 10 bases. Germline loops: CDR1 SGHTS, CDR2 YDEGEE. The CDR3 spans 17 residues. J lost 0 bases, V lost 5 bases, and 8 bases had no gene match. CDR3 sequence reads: CASRPDRGGHSNQPQHF. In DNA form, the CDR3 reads TGTGCCAGCAGACCGGACAGGGGGGGGCATAGCAATCAGCCCCAGCATTTT. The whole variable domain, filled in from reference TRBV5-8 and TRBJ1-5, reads EAGVTQSPTHLIKTRGQQATLRCSPISGHTSVYWYQQALGLGLQFLLWYDEGEERNRGNFPPRFSGRQFPNYSSELNVNALELEDSALYLCASRPDRGGHSNQPQHFGDGTRLSIL.

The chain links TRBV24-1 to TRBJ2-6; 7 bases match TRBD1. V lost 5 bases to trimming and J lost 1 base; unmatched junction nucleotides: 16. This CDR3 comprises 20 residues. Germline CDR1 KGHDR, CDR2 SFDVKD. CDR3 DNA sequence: TGTGCCACCAGTGCTATACCTCCCGGGACAGCTTCATCTGGGGCCAACGTCCTGACTTTC. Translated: CATSAIPPGTASSGANVLTF.

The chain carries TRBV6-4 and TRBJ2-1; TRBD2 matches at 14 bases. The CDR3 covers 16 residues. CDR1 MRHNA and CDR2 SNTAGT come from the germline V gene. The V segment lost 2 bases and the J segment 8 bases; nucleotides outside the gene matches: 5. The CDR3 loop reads CASSDETSGGAHEQFF. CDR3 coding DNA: TGTGCCAGCAGTGACGAGACTAGCGGGGGGGCCCATGAGCAGTTCTTC.

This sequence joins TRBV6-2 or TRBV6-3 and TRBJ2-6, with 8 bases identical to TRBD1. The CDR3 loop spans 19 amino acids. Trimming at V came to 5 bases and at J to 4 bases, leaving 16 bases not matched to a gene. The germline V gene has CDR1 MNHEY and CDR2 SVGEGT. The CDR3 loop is CASSAVPGQDPAGANVLTF. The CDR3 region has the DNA TGTGCCAGCAGTGCTGTCCCGGGACAGGATCCGGCGGGGGCCAACGTCCTGACTTTC.

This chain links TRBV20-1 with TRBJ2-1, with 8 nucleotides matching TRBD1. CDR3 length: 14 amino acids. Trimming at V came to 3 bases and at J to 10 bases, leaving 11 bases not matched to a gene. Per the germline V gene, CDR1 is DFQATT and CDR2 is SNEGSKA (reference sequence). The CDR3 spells CSASGYRGRVEQFF. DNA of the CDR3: TGCAGTGCTAGTGGTTACAGGGGGAGAGTCGAGCAGTTCTTC.

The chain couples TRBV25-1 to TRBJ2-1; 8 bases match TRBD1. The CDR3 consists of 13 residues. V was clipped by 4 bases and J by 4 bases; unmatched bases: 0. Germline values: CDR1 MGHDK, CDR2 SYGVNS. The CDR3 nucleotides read TGTGCCAGCAGTGGGGACAGGTACAATGAGCAGTTCTTC. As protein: CASSGDRYNEQFF. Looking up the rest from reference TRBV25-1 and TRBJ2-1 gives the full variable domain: EADIYQTPRYLVIGTGKKITLECSQTMGHDKMYWYQQDPGMELHLIHYSYGVNSTEKGDLSSESTVSRIRTEHFPLTLESARPSHTSQYLCASSGDRYNEQFFGPGTRLTVL.

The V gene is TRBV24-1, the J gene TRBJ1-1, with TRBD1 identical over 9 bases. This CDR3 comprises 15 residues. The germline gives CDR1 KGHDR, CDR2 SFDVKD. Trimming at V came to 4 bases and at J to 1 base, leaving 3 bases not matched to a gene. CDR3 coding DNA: TGTGCCACCAGTGAGGGACAGGGCTCGAACACTGAAGCTTTCTTT. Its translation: CATSEGQGSNTEAFF.

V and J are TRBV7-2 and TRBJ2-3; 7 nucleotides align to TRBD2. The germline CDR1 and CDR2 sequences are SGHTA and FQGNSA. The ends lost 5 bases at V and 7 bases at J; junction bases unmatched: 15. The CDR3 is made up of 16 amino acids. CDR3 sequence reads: CASSPGRAGAVNTQYF. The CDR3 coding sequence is TGTGCCAGCAGCCCTGGGAGGGCGGGAGCGGTTAATACGCAGTATTTT.

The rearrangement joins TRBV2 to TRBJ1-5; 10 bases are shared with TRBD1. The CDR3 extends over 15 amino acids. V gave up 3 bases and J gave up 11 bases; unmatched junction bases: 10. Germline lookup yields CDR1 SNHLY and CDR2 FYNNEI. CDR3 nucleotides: TGTGCCAGCAGTGACCAGGGACAGGGGCTAAAGGCCCAGCATTTT. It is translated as CASSDQGQGLKAQHF.

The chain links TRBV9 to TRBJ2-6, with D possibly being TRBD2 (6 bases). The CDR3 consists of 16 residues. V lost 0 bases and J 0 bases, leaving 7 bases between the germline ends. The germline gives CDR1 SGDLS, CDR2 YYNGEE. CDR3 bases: TGTGCCAGCAGCGTAGGGAGGGGCTCTGGGGCCAACGTCCTGACTTTC. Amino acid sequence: CASSVGRGSGANVLTF.

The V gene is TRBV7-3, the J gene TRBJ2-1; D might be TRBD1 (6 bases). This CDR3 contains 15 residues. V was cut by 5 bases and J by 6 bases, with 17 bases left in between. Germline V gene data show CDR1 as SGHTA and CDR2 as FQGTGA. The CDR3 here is CASSADSLYGNEQFF. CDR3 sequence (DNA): TGTGCCAGCAGCGCGGACAGCCTCTACGGCAATGAGCAGTTCTTC.

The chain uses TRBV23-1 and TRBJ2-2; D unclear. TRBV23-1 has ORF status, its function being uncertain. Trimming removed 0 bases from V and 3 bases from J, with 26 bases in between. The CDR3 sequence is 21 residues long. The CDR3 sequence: CASSQSSKPAPDKPYTGELFF. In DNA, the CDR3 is TGCGCCAGCAGTCAATCCTCAAAACCCGCCCCCGACAAGCCCTACACCGGGGAGCTGTTTTTT.

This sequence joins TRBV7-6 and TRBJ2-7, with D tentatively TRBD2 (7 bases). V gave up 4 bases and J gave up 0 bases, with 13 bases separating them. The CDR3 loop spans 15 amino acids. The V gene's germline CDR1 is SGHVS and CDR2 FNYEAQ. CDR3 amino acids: CASSSGGASSYEQYF. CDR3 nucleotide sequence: TGTGCCAGCAGCTCGGGGGGCGCGAGCTCCTACGAGCAGTACTTC.

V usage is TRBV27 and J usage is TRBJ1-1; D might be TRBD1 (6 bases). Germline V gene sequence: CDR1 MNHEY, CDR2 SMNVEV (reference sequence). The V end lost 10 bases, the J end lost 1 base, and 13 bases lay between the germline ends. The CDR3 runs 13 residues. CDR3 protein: CATCRGPNTEAFF. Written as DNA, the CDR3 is TGTGCCACCTGCAGGGGACCGAACACTGAAGCTTTCTTT.

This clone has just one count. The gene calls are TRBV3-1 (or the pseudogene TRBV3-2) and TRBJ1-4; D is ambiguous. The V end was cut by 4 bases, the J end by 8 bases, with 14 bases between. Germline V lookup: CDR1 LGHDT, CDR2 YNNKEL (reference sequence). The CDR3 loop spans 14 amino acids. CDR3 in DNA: TGTGCCAGCAGCCCGACACTGAAAGAGGAAAAACTGTTTTTT. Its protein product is CASSPTLKEEKLFF.

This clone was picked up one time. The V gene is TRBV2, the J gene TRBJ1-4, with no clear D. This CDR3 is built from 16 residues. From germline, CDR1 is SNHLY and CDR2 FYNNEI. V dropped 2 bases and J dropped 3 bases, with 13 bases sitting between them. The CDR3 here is CASSEWLEGANEKLFF. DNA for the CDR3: TGTGCCAGCAGTGAATGGCTGGAGGGCGCTAATGAAAAACTGTTTTTT. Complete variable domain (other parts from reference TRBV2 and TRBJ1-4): EPEVTQTPSHQVTQMGQEVILRCVPISNHLYFYWYRQILGQKVEFLVSFYNNEISEKSEIFDDQFSVERPDGSNFTLKIRSTKLEDSAMYFCASSEWLEGANEKLFFGSGTQLSVL.

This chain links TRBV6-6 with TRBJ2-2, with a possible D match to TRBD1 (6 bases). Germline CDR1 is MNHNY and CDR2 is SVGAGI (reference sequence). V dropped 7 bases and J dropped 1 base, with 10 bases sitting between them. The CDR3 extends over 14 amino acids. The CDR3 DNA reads TGTGCCAGCATAACGGACAGGAACACCGGGGAGCTGTTTTTT. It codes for CASITDRNTGELFF.

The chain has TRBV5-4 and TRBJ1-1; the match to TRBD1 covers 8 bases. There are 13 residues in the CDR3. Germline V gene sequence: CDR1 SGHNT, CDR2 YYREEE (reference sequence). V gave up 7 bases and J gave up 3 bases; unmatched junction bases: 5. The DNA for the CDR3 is TGTGCCAGCGGCAGGGGGCGGGACACTGAAGCTTTCTTT. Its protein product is CASGRGRDTEAFF.

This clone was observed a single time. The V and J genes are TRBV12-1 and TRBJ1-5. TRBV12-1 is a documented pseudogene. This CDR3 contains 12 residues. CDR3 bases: TGTGCCAGCAGCTTCCTCGATCAGCCCCAGCATTTT. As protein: CASSFLDQPQHF.